This T cell receptor beta chain was sequenced for a study of beta chain features in type 1 diabetes (dated by TCRdb to 2016 to 2018). At the level of the whole study: Patients and healthy donors did not differ in mean age, gender distribution, total cell number or subset yield. Across all samples, approximately 100 million sorted cells were examined, and cell number per subset correlated strongly with RNA yield. The study compared TCRB repertoires of sorted circulating CD4+ T cell subsets between recently diagnosed type 1 diabetes patients and matched healthy donors. Regulatory and stem cell-like memory subsets were obtained from only 8 patients and roughly 8 healthy donors, while naive and central memory subsets were obtained from all 30 or so donors.

Paper-wide results and their limitations: Only small numbers of individuals were included in the HLA sub-analyses, which left unresolved whether HLA type had any influence on TCRB rearrangement. Fewer insertions and more nucleotide deletions at VDJ recombination sites were observed in patients with type 1 diabetes, implying thymic rearrangement abnormalities. Shorter templates might be favored by PCR, yet because patient and control samples were amplified and corrected together, any such skew would affect both groups equally. Sequencing cDNA rather than genomic DNA could over-represent highly expressing activated cells, although activation and CD3 levels did not differ between groups. A moderate but significant shortening of TCRB CDR3 length was observed in type 1 diabetes patients in all four CD4+ subsets. Naive, central memory and regulatory TCRB repertoires appeared to be more similar among patients than among healthy donors.

Trimming removed 8 bases from V and 4 bases from J; the gene matches leave 6 bases unexplained. The CDR3 runs 13 amino acids, cysteine and phenylalanine included. The read is trimmed to its CDR3 DNA, 39 bases read in frame from base 1. The germline V gene specifies MGHDK as CDR1 and SYGVNS as CDR2. About this clone itself: Its antigen remains undetermined. There are no base qualities to consult, and no much larger clone falls within one base.

Each donor gave one peripheral blood draw, approximately 0.11 L on average, collected into heparinised tubes. A BD FACSAria II and a panel including CD45RO, CCR7, CD25, CD127, CD95 and CD27 were used to sort naive, central memory, regulatory and stem cell-like memory CD4+ T cells. Purity was above 95% for every sorted population. PBMCs were separated immediately by Lymphoprep density gradient centrifugation and were stained directly, without being cultured. To minimize batch effects, samples were stained and sorted in pairs, one healthy donor with one patient per experiment. The entire isolated RNA was reverse transcribed using the High Capacity cDNA Reverse Transcription Kit, and thus expressed TCRB transcripts were sequenced. Deep immunoSEQ sequencing was applied to naive, central memory and regulatory T cell samples, giving an average of roughly 3.5 million total reads per sample. After sorted cells were lysed in RLT buffer, RNA was extracted with DNase-treated RNeasy Micro or Mini kits, with the choice depending on cell number. To prevent cross-contamination, every cell subset was processed on its own, while patient and healthy donor samples were processed together. The immunoSEQ multiplex PCR was used to amplify TCRB sequences from cDNA, yielding 87-bp fragments that span the CDR3 region. Amplicons were sequenced on the Illumina HiSeq platform. Concerning the study's data processing: PCR bias was corrected computationally using synthetic template baselines, and reads within Hamming distance 2 were collapsed, with unmergeable singletons discarded. Reads were aligned to IMGT to assign V, D and J genes, CDR3 length, and insertions or deletions at six rearrangement sites. Within each subset, clonotype counts were normalized to the number of sorted cells before true diversity and Gini coefficients were calculated with the tcR R package. Repertoire sharing was quantified using the overlap coefficient calculated on TCRB nucleotide sequences. Out-of-frame TCRB sequences from naive cells were analyzed as a proxy for the pre-selection repertoire. The table comes from immuneACCESS by way of TCRdb, which keeps in-frame sequences with V and J called. Part of the clones is missing from these tables; in studies checked, under half for an unresolved V gene and the rest for unknown reasons. The D gene and trimming were derived from the DNA, and the V and J assignments and clone size from that table. In this sample the table shows fewer than 350,000 clones, about 20% of which occur a single time. In total, the top ten clones hold around 0.045% of the sample.

This receptor chain uses TRBV25-1 and TRBJ2-7; the junction holds 9 bases that match TRBD1. This TCR was sampled from a woman between 18 and 30 years old in good health. The material sequenced was naive CD4+ T cells from blood. The sample's cell subset or site label, in plain terms: true naive CD4+ T cells. The CDR3 region: CASGRTGVYEQYF. The bases are TGTGCCAGCGGAAGGACAGGGGTATACGAGCAGTACTTC.